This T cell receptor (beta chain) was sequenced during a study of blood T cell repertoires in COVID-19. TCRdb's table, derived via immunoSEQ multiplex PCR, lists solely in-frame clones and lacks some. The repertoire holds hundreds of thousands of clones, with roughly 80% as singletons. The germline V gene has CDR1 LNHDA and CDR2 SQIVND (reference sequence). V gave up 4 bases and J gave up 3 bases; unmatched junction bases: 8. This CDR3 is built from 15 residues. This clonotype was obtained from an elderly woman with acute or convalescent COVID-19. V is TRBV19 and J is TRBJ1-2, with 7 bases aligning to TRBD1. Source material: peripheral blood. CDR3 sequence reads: CASSTTRDSDYGYTF. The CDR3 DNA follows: TGTGCCAGTAGTACGACCCGGGACAGTGACTATGGCTACACCTTC.